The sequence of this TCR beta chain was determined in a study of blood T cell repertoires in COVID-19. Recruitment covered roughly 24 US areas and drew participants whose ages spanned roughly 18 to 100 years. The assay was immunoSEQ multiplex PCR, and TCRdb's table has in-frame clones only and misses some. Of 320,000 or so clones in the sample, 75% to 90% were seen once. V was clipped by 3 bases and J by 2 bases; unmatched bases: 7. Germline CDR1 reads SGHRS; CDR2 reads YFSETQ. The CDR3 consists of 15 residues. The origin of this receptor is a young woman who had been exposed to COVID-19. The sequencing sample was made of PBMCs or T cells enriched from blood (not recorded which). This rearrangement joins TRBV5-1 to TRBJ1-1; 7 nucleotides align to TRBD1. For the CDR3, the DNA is TGCGCCAGCAGCTCCCCGGGACAGTCAAACACTGAAGCTTTCTTT. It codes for CASSSPGQSNTEAFF.